This is a list of T cell receptor beta chains from one sample in a study of blood T cell repertoires in COVID-19. The table came from immunoSEQ multiplex PCR; TCRdb's copy has only in-frame clones and leaves some out. The sample has 200,000 to 250,000 clones, about 90% seen once. Specimen: PBMCs or T cells enriched from blood (not recorded which). Receptors originate from a man aged 25 to 40 who had recovered from COVID-19. Each CDR3 is given with its conserved first and last residue. D genes are given only for firm matches. The listing skips clone size in some rows; elsewhere it reads once, few, many or a size class.

D	V	J	size	CDR3	DNA
TRBD1	TRBV27	TRBJ1-2	NA	CASRRGGTGGTNYGYTF	TGTGCCAGCAGGAGAGGCGGGACAGGGGGAACTAACTATGGCTACACCTTC
NA	TRBV18	TRBJ1-2	NA	CASSPQGQLPNYGYTF	TGTGCCAGCTCACCTCAAGGACAGCTCCCTAACTATGGCTACACCTTC
TRBD1	TRBV10-3	TRBJ1-2	NA	CAISLMTGGDGGYTF	TGTGCCATCAGTCTTATGACAGGGGGCGATGGAGGCTACACCTTC
TRBD2	TRBV11-3	TRBJ2-3	NA	CASSLGTSGRTDTQYF	TGTGCCAGCAGCTTAGGGACTAGCGGGCGCACAGATACGCAGTATTTT
TRBD1	TRBV27	TRBJ1-6	NA	CASSRPQPDRANSPLHF	TGTGCCAGCAGCAGGCCCCAACCGGACAGGGCTAATTCACCCCTCCACTTT
NA	TRBV5-8	TRBJ2-3	NA	CASSLGQPTGDTQYF	TGTGCCAGCAGCTTAGGACAGCCGACCGGGGATACGCAGTATTTT
TRBD1	TRBV18	TRBJ2-6	once	CASSPSVGTASSGANVLTF	TGTGCCAGCTCACCCAGTGTGGGGACAGCTAGCTCTGGGGCCAACGTCCTGACTTTC
TRBD1	TRBV5-4	TRBJ1-2	NA	CASSLGGQGAVGYTF	TGTGCCAGCAGCTTGGGGGGACAGGGGGCGGTTGGCTACACCTTC
TRBD1	TRBV27	TRBJ2-2	NA	CASRQGASTGELFF	TGTGCCAGCAGACAGGGGGCGAGCACCGGGGAGCTGTTTTTT
NA	TRBV29-1	TRBJ1-2	NA	CSVVGRRDGGYTF	TGCAGCGTTGTGGGACGGCGGGACGGGGGCTACACCTTC
NA	TRBV20-1	TRBJ1-2	NA	CSASRFSGAGYGYTF	TGCAGTGCTAGTCGTTTTTCCGGCGCGGGGTATGGCTACACCTTC
NA	TRBV7-2	TRBJ2-7	NA	CASSPGGYEQYF	TGTGCCAGCAGCCCAGGTGGCTACGAGCAGTACTTC
NA	TRBV6-4	TRBJ2-1	NA	CASSPSRSGFSYNEQFF	TGTGCCAGCAGCCCGAGTAGGAGCGGGTTCTCCTACAATGAGCAGTTCTTC
NA	TRBV24-1	TRBJ1-4	once	CATSDPGEKLFF	TGTGCCACCAGTGACCCAGGGGAAAAACTGTTTTTT
TRBD1	TRBV24-1	TRBJ2-7	NA	CATSDPGTDYEQYF	TGTGCCACCAGTGATCCCGGGACAGACTACGAGCAGTACTTC
TRBD1	TRBV30	TRBJ2-7	NA	CAWRGTGMAYEQYF	TGTGCCTGGAGGGGGACAGGGATGGCCTACGAGCAGTACTTC
TRBD2	TRBV7-2	TRBJ2-5	NA	CASSRSFTSGQETQYF	TGTGCCAGCAGCCGGTCGTTTACTAGCGGACAAGAGACCCAGTACTTC
TRBD1	TRBV19	TRBJ1-5	once	CASSVSGTGEGQPQHF	TGTGCCAGTAGTGTTTCCGGGACAGGGGAGGGTCAGCCCCAGCATTTT
NA	TRBV7-8	TRBJ2-7	NA	CASSLRQGTYEQYF	TGTGCCAGCAGCTTACGGCAGGGTACCTACGAGCAGTACTTC
TRBD2	TRBV11-2	TRBJ2-1	NA	CASSPGTSFMNEQFF	TGTGCCAGCAGCCCCGGGACTAGTTTTATGAATGAGCAGTTCTTC
TRBD2	TRBV18	TRBJ2-7	NA	CASSPPFPGGEQYF	TGTGCCAGCTCACCACCTTTCCCGGGGGGCGAGCAGTACTTC
NA	TRBV11-2	TRBJ2-7	NA	CASSSGVHYEQYF	TGTGCCAGCAGCTCGGGGGTCCACTACGAGCAGTACTTC
TRBD1	TRBV7-2	TRBJ1-2	NA	CASSLSLAGGYGYTF	TGTGCCAGCAGCCTATCCCTAGCAGGGGGATATGGCTACACCTTC
NA	TRBV14	TRBJ2-2	NA	CASSQVRQVNTGELFF	TGTGCCAGCAGCCAAGTTCGACAGGTCAACACCGGGGAGCTGTTTTTT
NA	TRBV7-9	TRBJ2-2	NA	CASKEGLLTGELFF	TGTGCCAGCAAGGAGGGGTTATTAACTGGGGAGCTGTTTTTT
TRBD1	TRBV7-8	TRBJ2-1	once	CASSLGGTGGYNEQFF	TGTGCCAGCAGCTTAGGCGGGACAGGGGGGTACAATGAGCAGTTCTTC
TRBD1	TRBV29-1	TRBJ1-2	once	CSIYTGVVGGYTF	TGCAGCATCTATACAGGGGTAGTGGGCGGCTACACCTTC
NA	TRBV4-3	TRBJ1-1	NA	CASSQGEGRGAEAFF	TGCGCCAGCAGCCAAGGGGAAGGCAGGGGTGCTGAAGCTTTCTTT
NA	TRBV14	TRBJ1-2	NA	CASSQDVPGTGYGYTF	TGTGCCAGCAGCCAAGATGTCCCAGGGACTGGCTATGGCTACACCTTC
TRBD1	TRBV13	TRBJ2-7	NA	CASSKFGAPGQGTYEQYF	TGTGCCAGCAGCAAATTCGGGGCTCCGGGACAGGGGACCTACGAGCAGTACTTC
NA	TRBV7-9	TRBJ1-1	NA	CASSPPGPGGTEAFF	TGTGCCAGCAGCCCCCCGGGACCCGGAGGGACTGAAGCTTTCTTT
NA	TRBV4-1	TRBJ2-7	NA	CASSRPGQGRKSEQYF	TGCGCCAGCAGCAGACCGGGCCAGGGGAGAAAAAGCGAGCAGTACTTC
NA	TRBV13	TRBJ2-2	NA	CASSLSLKSTGELFF	TGTGCCAGCAGCTTAAGTCTAAAAAGCACCGGGGAGCTGTTTTTT
NA	TRBV5-4	TRBJ1-6	NA	CASSLAPGGISPLHF	TGTGCCAGCAGCTTGGCTCCAGGAGGGATTTCACCCCTCCACTTT
TRBD1	TRBV4-3	TRBJ2-7	NA	CASSYGQGAGYEQYF	TGCGCCAGCAGCTACGGTCAGGGGGCTGGGTACGAGCAGTACTTC
TRBD1	TRBV19	TRBJ2-5	NA	CASSQQTGVETQYF	TGTGCCAGTAGTCAACAGACAGGGGTAGAGACCCAGTACTTC